This T cell receptor (beta chain) was documented in a study of cytomegalovirus exposure and HLA in healthy donors. Notes on this clone: Its antigen is as yet unknown.

This CDR3 spans 16 amino acids. CDR1 is SGHAT, CDR2 FQNNGV, per germline. Trimming took 3 bases from V and 1 from J; bases not matched to a gene: 8. The study, taken as a whole, reports: Donor immune exposure was known only as CMV serostatus. Across all donors, roughly uniform sequencing depth was an assumption of the presence/absence analyses. Later on, a genetic analysis was performed. It linked a missense variant in DCLRE1C with V- and J-gene trimming of TCR beta. Most of the TCR beta V segments (in an earlier analysis) were productive either about 87% or about 30% of the time.

The study ran its PCR with 60 Vbeta and 13 Jbeta primers. Repertoires were generated with immunoSEQ multiplex PCR, while TCRdb's copy carries only in-frame clones and drops some. Its table records about 130,000 clones. The TCR was taken from a woman between 35 and 50 years old in good health and CMV-seropositive. The rearrangement links TRBV11-2 to TRBJ1-2; 7 nucleotides match TRBD1. Sequenced material: PBMCs. The CDR3 here is CASSFGGGLFNYGYTF. The CDR3 DNA is TGTGCCAGCAGCTTTGGAGGGGGCTTGTTTAACTATGGCTACACCTTC.